The entry below gives a single T cell receptor (beta chain) sequence along with its context. This sample was taken from a study of blood T cell repertoires in COVID-19. Germline-derived CDR1 and CDR2 are SGHRS and YFSETQ. Trimming removed 3 bases at V and 6 bases at J, with 25 bases between. CDR3 length equals 17 residues. Libraries were prepared by immunoSEQ multiplex PCR; TCRdb keeps only in-frame clonotypes and omits some of them. The data show some 150,000 clones, 80% seen once. The V gene is TRBV5-1, the J gene TRBJ2-7, with D possibly TRBD1 on 6 matching bases. Sequenced sample: peripheral blood. The clonotype originates from a man aged 55-75 years with active or convalescent COVID-19. For the CDR3, the DNA is TGCGCCAGCAGCTCCTCCTCAGGGGCGGGCCCATACCGCGAGCAGTACTTC. This sequence encodes CASSSSSGAGPYREQYF. Variable domain in full (rest from reference TRBV5-1 and TRBJ2-7): KAGVTQTPRYLIKTRGQQVTLSCSPISGHRSVSWYQQTPGQGLQFLFEYFSETQRNKGNFPGRFSGRQFSNSRSEMNVSTLELGDSALYLCASSSSSGAGPYREQYFGPGTRLTVT.